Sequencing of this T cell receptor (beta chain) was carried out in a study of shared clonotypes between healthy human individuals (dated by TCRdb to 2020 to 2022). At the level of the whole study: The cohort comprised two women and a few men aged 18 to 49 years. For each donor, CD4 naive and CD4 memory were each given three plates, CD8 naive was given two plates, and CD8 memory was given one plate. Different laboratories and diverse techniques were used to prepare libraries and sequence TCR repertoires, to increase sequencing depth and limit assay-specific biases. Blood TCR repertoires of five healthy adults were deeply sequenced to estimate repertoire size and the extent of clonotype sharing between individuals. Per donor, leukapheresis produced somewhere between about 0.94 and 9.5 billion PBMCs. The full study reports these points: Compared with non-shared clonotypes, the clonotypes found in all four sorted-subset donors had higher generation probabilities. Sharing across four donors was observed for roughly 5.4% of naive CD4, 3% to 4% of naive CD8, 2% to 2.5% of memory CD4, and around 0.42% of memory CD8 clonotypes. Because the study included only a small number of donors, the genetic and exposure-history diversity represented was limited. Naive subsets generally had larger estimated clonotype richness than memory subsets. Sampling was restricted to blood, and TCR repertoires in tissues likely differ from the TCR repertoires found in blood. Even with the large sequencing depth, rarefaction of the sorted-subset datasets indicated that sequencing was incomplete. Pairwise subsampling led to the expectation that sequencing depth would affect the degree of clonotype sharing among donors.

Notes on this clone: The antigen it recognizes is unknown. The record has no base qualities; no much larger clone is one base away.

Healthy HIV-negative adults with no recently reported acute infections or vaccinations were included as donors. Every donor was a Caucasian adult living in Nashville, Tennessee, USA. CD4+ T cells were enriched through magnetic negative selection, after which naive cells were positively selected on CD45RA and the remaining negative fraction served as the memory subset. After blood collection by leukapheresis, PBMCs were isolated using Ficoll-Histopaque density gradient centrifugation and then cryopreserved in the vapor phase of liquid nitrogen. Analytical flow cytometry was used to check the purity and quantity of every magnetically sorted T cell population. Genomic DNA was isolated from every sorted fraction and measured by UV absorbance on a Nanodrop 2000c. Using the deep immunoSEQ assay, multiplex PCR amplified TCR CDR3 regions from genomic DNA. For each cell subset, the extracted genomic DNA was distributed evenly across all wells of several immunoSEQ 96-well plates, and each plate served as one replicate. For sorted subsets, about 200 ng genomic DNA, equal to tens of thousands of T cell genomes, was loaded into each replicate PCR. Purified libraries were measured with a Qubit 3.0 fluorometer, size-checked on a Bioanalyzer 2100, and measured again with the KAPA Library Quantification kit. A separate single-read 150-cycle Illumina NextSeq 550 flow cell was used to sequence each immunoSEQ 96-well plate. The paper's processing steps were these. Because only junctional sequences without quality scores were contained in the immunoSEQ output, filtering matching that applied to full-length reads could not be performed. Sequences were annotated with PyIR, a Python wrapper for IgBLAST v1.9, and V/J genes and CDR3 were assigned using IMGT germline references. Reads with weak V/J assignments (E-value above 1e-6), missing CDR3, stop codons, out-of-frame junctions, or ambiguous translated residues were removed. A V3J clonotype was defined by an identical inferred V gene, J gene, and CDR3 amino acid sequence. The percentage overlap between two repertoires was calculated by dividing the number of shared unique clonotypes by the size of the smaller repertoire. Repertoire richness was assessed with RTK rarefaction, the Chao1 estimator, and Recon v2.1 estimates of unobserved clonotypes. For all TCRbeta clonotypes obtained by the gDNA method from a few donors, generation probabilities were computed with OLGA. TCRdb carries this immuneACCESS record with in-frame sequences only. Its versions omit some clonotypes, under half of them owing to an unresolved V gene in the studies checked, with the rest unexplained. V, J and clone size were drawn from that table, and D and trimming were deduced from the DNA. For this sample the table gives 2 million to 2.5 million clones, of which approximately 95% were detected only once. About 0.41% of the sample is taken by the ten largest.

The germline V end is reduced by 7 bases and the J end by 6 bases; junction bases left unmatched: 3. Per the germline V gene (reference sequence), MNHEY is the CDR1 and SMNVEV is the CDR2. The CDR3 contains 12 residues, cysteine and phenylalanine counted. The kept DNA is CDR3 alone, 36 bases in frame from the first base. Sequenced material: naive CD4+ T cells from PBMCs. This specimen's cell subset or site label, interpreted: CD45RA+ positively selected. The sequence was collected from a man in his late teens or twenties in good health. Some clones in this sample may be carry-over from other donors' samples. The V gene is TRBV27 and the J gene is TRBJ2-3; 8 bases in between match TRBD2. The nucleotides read TGTGCCAGCACAGTAGCGGGGGATACGCAGTATTTT. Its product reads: CASTVAGDTQYF.